A selection of T cell receptor beta chains follows, all from one sample in a study of identical twins. TCRdb re-called the 5' RACE reads through MiXCR, storing one row per CDR3 protein. The sample has approximately 260,000 distinct CDR3 sequences, around 15% seen once. The sequencing input was memory (CD45RO+) T cells sorted from blood. The source is a woman younger than 30 in good health. The CDR3 runs from the conserved cysteine through the conserved F or W. A D gene is named only where the DNA matches it firmly. The size entry is marked missing in some rows and otherwise reads once, few, many or a size class.

j_call | d_call | v_call | clone_size | cdr3_nt | cdr3_aa
TRBJ2-1 | NA | TRBV20-1 | few | TGCAGTGCTACCCGGGCGGATGAGCAGTTCTTC | CSATRADEQFF
TRBJ2-1 | TRBD2 | TRBV11-3 | NA | TGTGCCAGCAGCTCCTTAGGGAGCGGGAGGTTTGAGCAGTTCTTC | CASSSLGSGRFEQFF
TRBJ1-1 | NA | TRBV5-6 | NA | TGTGCCAGCAGCCGAGGGGGAGTTTTAGGCATGAACACTGAAGCTTTCTTT | CASSRGGVLGMNTEAFF
TRBJ2-7 | TRBD1 | TRBV5-5 | NA | TGTGCCAGCAGCTTGGACCTGGGGGACAGGGACGAGCAGTACTTC | CASSLDLGDRDEQYF
TRBJ2-7 | NA | TRBV7-9 | many | TGTGCCAGCAGCCCCCCAGGGAACGAGCAGTACTTC | CASSPPGNEQYF
TRBJ2-7 | TRBD2 | TRBV6-5 | few | TGTGCCACCTCAACTAGCGCCTACGAGCAGTACTTC | CATSTSAYEQYF
TRBJ1-5 | TRBD1 | TRBV12-3/TRBV12-4 | few | TGTGCCAGCAGTTTAGGGACAGGAATAGGGCAGCCCCAGCATTTT | CASSLGTGIGQPQHF
TRBJ2-7 | NA | TRBV20-1 | NA | TGCAGTGCTAGAGATTTCCGGGCTAGCGAGTTCTACGAGCAGTACTTC | CSARDFRASEFYEQYF
TRBJ1-1 | TRBD1 | TRBV25-1 | NA | TGTGCCAGCAGTGAATACAGGGGGCACGGCACTGAAGCTTTCTTT | CASSEYRGHGTEAFF
TRBJ1-2 | TRBD1 | TRBV14 | few | TGTGCCAGCAGCCGCGGGACAGGGGGCTTTGACTATGGCTACACCTTC | CASSRGTGGFDYGYTF
TRBJ2-7 | TRBD2 | TRBV13 | few | TGTGCCAGCACACTAGCGGGAACTTACGAGCAGTACTTC | CASTLAGTYEQYF
TRBJ1-1 | NA | TRBV4-3 | NA | TGCGCCAGCAGCCAAACGAACAGACCGAACACTGAAGCTTTCTTT | CASSQTNRPNTEAFF
TRBJ2-7 | TRBD2 | TRBV27 | many | TGTGCCAGCAGTCCAGGACTAGCGGAGCAGTACTTC | CASSPGLAEQYF
TRBJ2-5 | NA | TRBV9 | few | TGTGCCAGCAGCCCATGGACAGCAGAGACCCAGTACTTC | CASSPWTAETQYF
TRBJ2-7 | TRBD2 | TRBV20-1 | NA | TGCAGTGCTAGAAATCTAGCGGGTAGCTCCTACGAGCAGTACTTC | CSARNLAGSSYEQYF
TRBJ2-1 | TRBD2 | TRBV11-1 | few | TGTGCCAGCAGCTTATTAATTGGCAGCGGGAGGGCCTTTTTGAATGAGCAGTTCTTC | CASSLLIGSGRAFLNEQFF
TRBJ2-7 | NA | TRBV7-2 | few | TGTGCCAGCAGCAACCAGAGATCCTACGAGCAGTACTTC | CASSNQRSYEQYF
TRBJ2-1 | TRBD2 | TRBV7-2 | few | TGTGCCAGCAGCTTAGCGTCTAGCGGGCCTCCATACAATGAGCAGTTCTTC | CASSLASSGPPYNEQFF
TRBJ1-1 | NA | TRBV10-3 | NA | TGTGCCATCAGTGACGCAAGAACTAGGTCCGGGGCCAACACTGAAGCTTTCTTT | CAISDARTRSGANTEAFF
TRBJ1-1 | NA | TRBV11-3 | NA | TGTGCCAGCAGCTCATCGGGACGGTTCACTGAAGCTTTCTTT | CASSSSGRFTEAFF
TRBJ2-1 | TRBD2 | TRBV9 | NA | TGTGCCAGCAGCGTAGCTAGCGGATACTACAATGAGCAGTTCTTC | CASSVASGYYNEQFF
TRBJ2-2 | NA | TRBV11-2 | few | TGTGCCAGCAGCCGGGACCTCACCGGGGAGCTGTTTTTT | CASSRDLTGELFF
TRBJ2-3 | TRBD1 | TRBV20-1 | many | TGCAGTGCTAGTTCCAGGACAGGGGCTTACACAGATACGCAGTATTTT | CSASSRTGAYTDTQYF
TRBJ2-6 | NA | TRBV20-1 | many | TGCAGTGCTAGAGGATCTACTAGCTGGGCCAACGTCCTGACTTTC | CSARGSTSWANVLTF
TRBJ2-5 | NA | TRBV5-1 | many | TGCGCCAGCAGCGCGGGCAGGGCCGCGGGAAGAGAGACCCAGTACTTC | CASSAGRAAGRETQYF
TRBJ2-4 | NA | TRBV7-9 | few | TGTGCCAGCAGCCCGGGGTTAATCACGGTAGCCAAAAACATTCAGTACTTC | CASSPGLITVAKNIQYF
TRBJ1-5 | NA | TRBV20-1 | few | TGCAGTGCTAGCCGGTGGAGCAATCAGCCCCAGCATTTT | CSASRWSNQPQHF
TRBJ2-7 | NA | TRBV19 | NA | TGTGCCAGTAGTATATCGGGGGGCACCTCCTCTTACACCTACGAGCAGTACTTC | CASSISGGTSSYTYEQYF
TRBJ2-3 | TRBD2 | TRBV6-1 | NA | TGTGCCAGCAGTATTACTAGCGGAGGCACAGATACGCAGTATTTT | CASSITSGGTDTQYF
TRBJ2-3 | NA | TRBV7-9 | few | TGTGCCAGCAGCTTAAGAGGAGTACCCACAGATACGCAGTATTTT | CASSLRGVPTDTQYF
TRBJ2-5 | TRBD1 | TRBV9 | NA | TGTGCCAGCAGCTTAGGACAGGGGGCCCAGTACCAAGAGACCCAGTACTTC | CASSLGQGAQYQETQYF
TRBJ2-3 | TRBD1 | TRBV19 | few | TGTGCCAGTACCTCAACCGGGACAGGGTTAGATACGCAGTATTTT | CASTSTGTGLDTQYF
TRBJ1-1 | NA | TRBV12-3/TRBV12-4 | few | TGTGCCAGCAGTTTATGGCAGGGTAGTACTGAAGCTTTCTTT | CASSLWQGSTEAFF
TRBJ1-6 | NA | TRBV14 | few | TGTGCCAGCAGGATGACAGGTTATAATTCACCCCTCCACTTT | CASRMTGYNSPLHF
TRBJ2-2 | NA | TRBV5-4 | NA | TGTGCCAGCAGCCCGACTCAGAACACCGGGGAGCTGTTTTTT | CASSPTQNTGELFF
TRBJ2-1 | TRBD2 | TRBV19 | NA | TGTGCCAGTAGTTTCGGGGGGAAATACAATGAGCAGTTCTTC | CASSFGGKYNEQFF
TRBJ2-7 | NA | TRBV5-1 | NA | TGCGCCAGCAGCAAAGTGGCCTACGAGCAGTACTTC | CASSKVAYEQYF
TRBJ2-3 | NA | TRBV5-1 | NA | TGCGCCAGCAGTTTTAGCGCCAGCCAGACAGATACGCAGTATTTT | CASSFSASQTDTQYF
TRBJ2-1 | NA | TRBV11-1 | many | TGTGCCAGCAGCCCCCAGGTACGGGTACTACTCTACAATGAGCAGTTCTTC | CASSPQVRVLLYNEQFF
TRBJ2-3 | NA | TRBV6-4 | NA | TGTGCCAGCAGTGACTCGTGGTCCGGAGATACGCAGTATTTT | CASSDSWSGDTQYF
TRBJ1-6 | NA | TRBV5-6 | few | TGTGCCAGCAGCTTGAATCCGGGCTCCTATAATTCACCCCTCCACTTT | CASSLNPGSYNSPLHF